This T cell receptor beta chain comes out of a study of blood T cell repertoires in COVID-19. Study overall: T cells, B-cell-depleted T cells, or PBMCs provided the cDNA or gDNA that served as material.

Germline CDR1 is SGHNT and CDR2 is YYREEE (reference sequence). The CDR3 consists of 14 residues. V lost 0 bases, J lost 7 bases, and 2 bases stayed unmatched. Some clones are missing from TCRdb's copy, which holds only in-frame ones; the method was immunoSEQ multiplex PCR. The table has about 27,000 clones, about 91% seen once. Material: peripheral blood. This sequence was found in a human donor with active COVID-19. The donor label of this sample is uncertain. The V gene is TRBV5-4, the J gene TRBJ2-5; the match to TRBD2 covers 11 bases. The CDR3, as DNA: TGTGCCAGCAGCTTGGGAACTAGCGGGGGGACCCAGTACTTC. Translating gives CASSLGTSGGTQYF.